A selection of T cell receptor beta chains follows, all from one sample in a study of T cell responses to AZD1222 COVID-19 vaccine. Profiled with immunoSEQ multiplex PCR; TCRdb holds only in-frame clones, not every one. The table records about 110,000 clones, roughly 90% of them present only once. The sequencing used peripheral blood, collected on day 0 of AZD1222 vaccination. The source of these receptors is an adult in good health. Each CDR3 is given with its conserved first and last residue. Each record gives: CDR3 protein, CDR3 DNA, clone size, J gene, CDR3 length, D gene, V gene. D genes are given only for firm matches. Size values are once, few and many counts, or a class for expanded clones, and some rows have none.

CASSFGSSYNEQFF,TGTGCCAGCAGCTTCGGGAGCTCCTACAATGAGCAGTTCTTC,NA,TRBJ2-1,14,NA,TRBV7-9
CASSGQGTMNTEAFF,TGTGCCAGCAGCGGACAGGGTACAATGAACACTGAAGCTTTCTTT,once,TRBJ1-1,15,TRBD1,TRBV11-2
CASSHQWGQNTGELFF,TGCGCCAGCAGCCATCAATGGGGGCAGAACACCGGGGAGCTGTTTTTT,NA,TRBJ2-2,16,NA,TRBV4-3
CASSWDTGSTGELFF,TGTGCCAGCAGTTGGGACACTGGTTCGACCGGGGAGCTGTTTTTT,NA,TRBJ2-2,15,NA,TRBV28
CASSYSSGLLRPQHF,TGTGCCAGCAGTTACTCTTCAGGTTTGCTTCGGCCCCAGCATTTT,NA,TRBJ1-5,15,NA,TRBV6-2/TRBV6-3
CASRGTRDSNQPQHF,TGTGCCAGCCGGGGCACCCGGGACAGCAATCAGCCCCAGCATTTT,NA,TRBJ1-5,15,NA,TRBV6-5
CASSLLGGETQYF,TGTGCCAGCAGCTTACTTGGGGGCGAGACCCAGTACTTC,NA,TRBJ2-5,13,NA,TRBV7-3
CASTTGRNTEAFF,TGCGCCAGTACGACAGGGAGGAACACTGAAGCTTTCTTT,few,TRBJ1-1,13,TRBD1,TRBV5-1
CASREVNDTQYF,TGTGCCAGCAGGGAGGTGAACGATACGCAGTATTTT,NA,TRBJ2-3,12,NA,TRBV6-5
CASSDRPGQGRNTIYF,TGTGCCAGCAGTGATCGCCCCGGACAGGGAAGAAACACCATATATTTT,NA,TRBJ1-3,16,TRBD1,TRBV25-1
CASSYLPRDRGYGYTF,TGCGCCAGCAGCTACCTCCCCCGGGACAGGGGTTATGGCTACACCTTC,NA,TRBJ1-2,16,TRBD1,TRBV4-1
CASSQEGLGDTQYF,TGTGCCAGCAGCCAAGAAGGGTTAGGGGATACGCAGTATTTT,NA,TRBJ2-3,14,NA,TRBV3-1/TRBV3-2
CASSWAALTGARQYF,TGTGCCAGCAGCTGGGCCGCGTTAACGGGGGCAAGGCAGTATTTT,NA,TRBJ2-3,15,NA,TRBV5-6
CASSPLGRGDTGELFF,TGTGCCAGCTCACCGCTAGGCAGGGGCGACACCGGGGAGCTGTTTTTT,NA,TRBJ2-2,16,NA,TRBV18
CASSEVGGKAYNEQFF,TGTGCCAGCAGTGAAGTCGGCGGGAAGGCCTACAATGAGCAGTTCTTC,NA,TRBJ2-1,16,NA,TRBV6-1
CSVEDLPETDTQYF,TGCAGCGTTGAAGATTTGCCGGAGACAGATACGCAGTATTTT,once,TRBJ2-3,14,NA,TRBV29-1
CASSQVLDTQYF,TGTGCCAGCAGCCAAGTACTGGATACGCAGTATTTT,NA,TRBJ2-3,12,NA,TRBV3-1/TRBV3-2
CATSREPAAEQYF,TGTGCCACCAGCAGAGAGCCCGCAGCCGAGCAGTACTTC,once,TRBJ2-7,13,NA,TRBV15
CASSATGTGLLEQYF,TGTGCCAGCAGCGCCACCGGGACAGGGCTTCTCGAGCAGTACTTC,NA,TRBJ2-7,15,TRBD1,TRBV7-9
CASSKQGNTEAFF,TGTGCCAGCAGCAAACAGGGGAACACTGAAGCTTTCTTT,NA,TRBJ1-1,13,NA,TRBV27
CASSIGTENLYGYTF,TGTGCCAGTAGTATAGGAACAGAGAACCTCTATGGCTACACCTTC,NA,TRBJ1-2,15,NA,TRBV19
CASSVPRDGAYGYTF,TGTGCCAGCAGCGTGCCGAGGGACGGAGCCTATGGCTACACCTTC,NA,TRBJ1-2,15,NA,TRBV7-9
CASSPGSFTEAFF,TGCGCCAGCAGTCCAGGGAGTTTCACTGAAGCTTTCTTT,NA,TRBJ1-1,13,NA,TRBV10-1
CASSSDRYTSGSSYEQYF,TGTGCCAGCAGCTCCGACCGCTATACTAGCGGGAGCTCCTACGAGCAGTACTTC,NA,TRBJ2-7,18,TRBD2,TRBV7-2
CASRRTYNSPLHF,TGTGCCAGCAGAAGGACTTATAATTCACCCCTCCACTTT,NA,TRBJ1-6,13,NA,TRBV2
CASSSGLAGYNEQFF,TGTGCCAGCAGTTCCGGACTAGCGGGTTACAATGAGCAGTTCTTC,once,TRBJ2-1,15,TRBD2,TRBV6-2/TRBV6-3
CATSDPGQGETQYF,TGTGCCACCAGTGACCCGGGACAGGGGGAGACCCAGTACTTC,NA,TRBJ2-5,14,TRBD1,TRBV24-1
CASSPRRTGKNTGELFF,TGTGCCAGCAGCCCGAGGAGGACAGGGAAAAACACCGGGGAGCTGTTTTTT,NA,TRBJ2-2,17,TRBD1,TRBV11-2
CASSPRLNTEAFF,TGTGCCAGTAGTCCCCGGCTGAACACTGAAGCTTTCTTT,NA,TRBJ1-1,13,NA,TRBV19
CASSDLAGYNEQFF,TGTGCCAGCAGTGATCTAGCGGGGTACAATGAGCAGTTCTTC,NA,TRBJ2-1,14,TRBD2,TRBV6-1
CASSMPTTDTQYF,TGTGCCAGCAGCATGCCTACCACAGATACGCAGTATTTT,once,TRBJ2-3,13,NA,TRBV7-9
CASSYQGNSPSYNEQFF,TGTGCCAGCAGTTACCAGGGGAATAGTCCCTCCTACAATGAGCAGTTCTTC,NA,TRBJ2-1,17,NA,TRBV6-2/TRBV6-3
CASSQVLAGAPNEQFF,TGCGCCAGCAGCCAAGTCCTAGCGGGTGCACCCAATGAGCAGTTCTTC,NA,TRBJ2-1,16,TRBD2,TRBV4-3
CASSPGTALLYGYTF,TGTGCCAGCAGCCCCGGGACAGCTCTACTCTATGGCTACACCTTC,NA,TRBJ1-2,15,TRBD1,TRBV7-8
CASSLARVPEKLFF,TGTGCCAGCAGCTTAGCCAGGGTTCCTGAAAAACTGTTTTTT,NA,TRBJ1-4,14,NA,TRBV11-2
CASSQGDTSDTEAFF,TGCGCCAGCAGCCAAGGGGACACGTCGGACACTGAAGCTTTCTTT,NA,TRBJ1-1,15,NA,TRBV4-3
CASSLRRTNTEAFF,TGTGCCAGCAGTTTAAGACGGACGAACACTGAAGCTTTCTTT,NA,TRBJ1-1,14,NA,TRBV27
CASSVTTLPPNEQFF,TGTGCCAGCAGTGTGACTACCCTCCCGCCCAATGAGCAGTTCTTC,NA,TRBJ2-1,15,NA,TRBV6-4
CASSQGSGTEAFF,TGTGCCAGCAGCCAAGGGAGCGGCACTGAAGCTTTCTTT,NA,TRBJ1-1,13,NA,TRBV3-1/TRBV3-2
CASSIRTGTTNEKLFF,TGTGCCAGCAGTATCCGCACAGGGACAACTAATGAAAAACTGTTTTTT,NA,TRBJ1-4,16,NA,TRBV27
CATRFGRDEQYF,TGTGCCACCCGGTTCGGGCGCGACGAGCAGTACTTC,NA,TRBJ2-7,12,NA,TRBV19
CASSSRRTSEAFF,TGTGCCAGCAGCTCCCGACGGACCTCCGAAGCTTTCTTT,NA,TRBJ1-1,13,NA,TRBV7-2
CASSDIPGPEKLFF,TGTGCCAGCAGTGACATTCCGGGTCCGGAAAAACTGTTTTTT,NA,TRBJ1-4,14,NA,TRBV2
CATSDDDGPWGYTF,TGTGCCACCAGTGACGACGACGGCCCTTGGGGCTACACCTTC,NA,TRBJ1-2,14,NA,TRBV24-1
CASGQQSGLNNEQFF,TGTGCCAGCGGCCAACAATCTGGTCTCAACAATGAGCAGTTCTTC,NA,TRBJ2-1,15,NA,TRBV7-2
CASSLDRDQPQHF,TGTGCCAGCAGTTTGGATAGGGATCAGCCCCAGCATTTT,NA,TRBJ1-5,13,NA,TRBV27
CASSLEVGSPLHF,TGCGCCAGCAGCTTGGAAGTGGGCTCACCCCTCCACTTT,NA,TRBJ1-6,13,NA,TRBV5-1
CASSGGQGAREQFF,TGTGCCAGCAGTGGGGGACAGGGGGCACGTGAGCAGTTCTTC,NA,TRBJ2-1,14,TRBD1,TRBV28
CASSLTGLGTDTQYF,TGTGCCAGCAGCCTTACAGGGTTGGGCACAGATACGCAGTATTTT,NA,TRBJ2-3,15,NA,TRBV3-1/TRBV3-2
CASSASRGQGAYEQYF,TGTGCCAGTAGTGCCTCCCGTGGACAGGGGGCTTACGAGCAGTACTTC,NA,TRBJ2-7,16,TRBD1,TRBV19
CASSVSGGPQETQYF,TGTGCCAGCAGCGTGAGCGGGGGGCCCCAAGAGACCCAGTACTTC,NA,TRBJ2-5,15,TRBD2,TRBV9
CASSSTPGHSYNSPLHF,TGTGCCAGCAGCTCTACACCAGGACACTCCTATAATTCACCCCTCCACTTT,NA,TRBJ1-6,17,NA,TRBV5-4
CASSDGEGADTQYF,TGTGCCAGCAGTGACGGGGAAGGCGCAGATACGCAGTATTTT,NA,TRBJ2-3,14,NA,TRBV6-4
CASSPDRSRYRNEQFF,TGTGCCAGCAGCCCTGACAGGTCTCGGTATCGCAATGAGCAGTTCTTC,NA,TRBJ2-1,16,NA,TRBV7-6
CASSYSDSGPYF,TGTGCCAGCAGTTACTCCGACAGTGGACCGTACTTC,NA,TRBJ2-7,12,NA,TRBV6-5